What follows are 19 T cell receptor beta chains derived from one specimen sequenced in a study of identical twins. TCRdb called the 5' RACE reads again in MiXCR, with one record for every CDR3 protein. The profile shows 600,000 to 850,000 distinct CDR3 sequences, around a sixth of them singletons. The same sample was also studied in work on T cells expressing NK-cell markers.

Sequenced input: PBMCs. The receptor source for this set is a woman in her late teens or twenties in good health.

This chain uses TRBV6-6 with TRBJ1-5; TRBD1 is a possible D gene (5 bases). There are 13 residues in the CDR3. V was pared by 2 bases and J by 7 bases, with 9 bases between. Germline CDR1 MNHNY, CDR2 SVGAGI (reference sequence). The CDR3 loop is CASSYRDGQPQHF. The CDR3 DNA follows: TGTGCCAGCAGTTACAGGGACGGGCAGCCCCAGCATTTT.

V gene TRBV29-1 combines with J gene TRBJ2-5; TRBD1 agrees at 8 bases. CDR1 and CDR2 (germline): SQVTM, ANQGSEA. The CDR3 loop spans 14 amino acids. V shed 4 bases and J 2 bases; nucleotides not matched to a gene: 6. The DNA for the CDR3 is TGCAGCGTTGGTAGGACAGGGTCTCAAGAGACCCAGTACTTC. Its translation: CSVGRTGSQETQYF.

This clonotype was counted between two and nine times. The chain couples TRBV6-5 to TRBJ2-2, with 12 bases lining up with TRBD2. The CDR3 consists of 16 residues. Trimming took 4 bases from V and 7 from J; bases not matched to a gene: 7. CDR1 is MNHEY, CDR2 SVGAGI, per germline. Here the CDR3 DNA reads TGTGCCAGCAGTTCTACTAGCGGGAGGTCTCACGGGGAGCTGTTTTTT. Its protein product is CASSSTSGRSHGELFF.

The J gene is TRBJ2-7, the V gene TRBV3-1; 7 bases agree with TRBD2. V was pared by 4 bases and J by 5 bases, with 8 bases of the junction left unmatched. The germline CDR1 and CDR2 sequences are LGHDT and YNNKEL (reference sequence). This CDR3 is built from 14 residues. The CDR3: CASSLGGSSNEQYF. CDR3 bases: TGTGCCAGCAGCCTCGGCGGGAGTTCTAACGAGCAGTACTTC.

The J gene is TRBJ1-2, the V gene TRBV5-1; 9 nucleotides line up with TRBD1. The J segment lost 6 bases and the V segment lost 3 bases, leaving 6 bases of the junction unmatched. Germline assignment: CDR1 SGHRS and CDR2 YFSETQ. The CDR3 is 14 amino acids. The CDR3 DNA is TGCGCCAGCAGCTACCGGGACAGGGTGAATGGCTACACCTTC. Its translation: CASSYRDRVNGYTF.

The V call is TRBV15, the J call TRBJ2-3; no clear D gene. The V gene's germline CDR1 is LNHNV and CDR2 YYDKDF (reference sequence). CDR3 length equals 14 residues. V lost 0 bases to trimming and J lost 2 bases, with 6 bases between them. The CDR3 reads CATSRDPNTDTQYF. The DNA of the CDR3 is TGTGCCACCAGCAGAGATCCTAACACAGATACGCAGTATTTT.

The chain recombines TRBV10-1 with TRBJ2-3; 9 nucleotides match TRBD1. Trimming cost V 5 bases and J 4 bases; bases outside gene matches: 4. Germline loops: CDR1 WNHNN, CDR2 SYGVQD (reference sequence). The CDR3 has 14 residues. CDR3 in amino acids: CASSTNRGPDTQYF. CDR3 DNA sequence: TGCGCCAGCAGTACGAACAGGGGGCCAGATACGCAGTATTTT.

The chain has TRBV20-1 and TRBJ2-7; 7 bases are a match to TRBD2. Looked up from germline, CDR1 is DFQATT and CDR2 is SNEGSKA (reference sequence). The CDR3 consists of 14 residues. The V gene end was trimmed by 0 bases and the J gene end by 5 bases; junction bases not matched to a gene: 7. The CDR3 is CSARDHGGSDEQYF. The CDR3 region has the DNA TGCAGTGCTAGAGATCATGGCGGGAGTGACGAGCAGTACTTC.

This clonotype was detected only a few times. The V call is TRBV5-4, the J call TRBJ1-3, with D tentatively TRBD1 (5 bases). This CDR3 comprises 15 residues. The germline V gene encodes CDR1 SGHNT and CDR2 YYREEE (reference sequence). The V end lost 5 bases, the J end lost 0 bases, and 12 bases lay between the germline ends. In DNA, the CDR3 is TGTGCCAGCAGTTGGGACGGCTACTCTGGAAACACCATATATTTT. Translated, it gives CASSWDGYSGNTIYF. The full variable domain, with the rest looked up from reference TRBV5-4 and TRBJ1-3, is ETGVTQSPTHLIKTRGQQVTLRCSSQSGHNTVSWYQQALGQGPQFIFQYYREEENGRGNFPPRFSGLQFPNYSSELNVNALELDDSALYLCASSWDGYSGNTIYFGEGSWLTVV.

This clonotype was counted at least ten times. This rearrangement joins TRBV12-3 or TRBV12-4 to TRBJ1-5; D is undetermined. V lost 5 bases, J lost 10 bases, and 12 bases lay in between. The CDR3 totals 12 residues. CDR3 bases: TGTGCCAGCAGTACGACCCTGGGACCCCAGCATTTT. Protein: CASSTTLGPQHF.

The V and J genes are TRBV7-3 and TRBJ2-3; D ambiguous. The CDR3 totals 13 residues. V was shortened by 1 base and J by 1 base, with 3 bases between the two germline ends. Germline V gene data show CDR1 as SGHTA and CDR2 as FQGTGA. The CDR3 region is CASSLMGTDTQYF. CDR3 nucleotide sequence: TGTGCCAGCAGCTTAATGGGCACAGATACGCAGTATTTT.

This rearrangement joins TRBV11-2 to TRBJ2-7; 9 positions agree with TRBD1. After removal of 5 bases from V and 5 bases from J, the junction contained 7 bases not matched to a gene. Germline-derived CDR1 and CDR2 are SGHAT and FQNNGV. There are 14 residues in the CDR3. The CDR3 sequence is CASSRDRVIHEQYF. The CDR3 nucleotides read TGTGCCAGCAGCCGGGACAGGGTCATCCACGAGCAGTACTTC.

This clonotype was counted only a few times. This chain joins TRBV12-3 or TRBV12-4 and TRBJ2-3, with 9 bases lining up with TRBD1. V lost 5 bases and J lost 1; bases outside the gene matches: 7. This CDR3 is 16 amino acids long. The DNA for the CDR3 is TGTGCCAGCAGTGGGGGGACAGGGTGGGGCACAGATACGCAGTATTTT. As protein: CASSGGTGWGTDTQYF.

The genes are TRBV29-1 and TRBJ2-3, with D possibly TRBD1 on 5 matching bases. The CDR3 covers 14 residues. From germline, CDR1 is SQVTM and CDR2 ANQGSEA. Trimming took off 4 bases at V and 4 bases at J, with 15 bases between the two ends. The CDR3 loop is CSVVRVQAADTQYF. The CDR3 DNA follows: TGCAGCGTTGTTAGGGTACAGGCGGCAGATACGCAGTATTTT.

This clonotype has a count of ten or more. The chain carries TRBV20-1 and TRBJ2-3; the D is unclear. The CDR3 is made up of 13 amino acids. The germline V gene encodes CDR1 DFQATT and CDR2 SNEGSKA (reference sequence). V dropped 5 bases and J dropped 1 base, with 10 bases sitting between them. CDR3 DNA sequence: TGCAGTGCTGTAGGAAGGGGCACAGATACGCAGTATTTT. Its protein is CSAVGRGTDTQYF.

The chain links TRBV7-6 to TRBJ2-1, with 7 nucleotides matching TRBD2. The CDR3 is made up of 18 amino acids. The germline CDR1 and CDR2 sequences are SGHVS and FNYEAQ. V trimming: 2 bases; J trimming: 4 bases; junction bases outside the gene matches: 14. CDR3 region: CASSLRAPGGTLYNEQFF. DNA of the CDR3: TGTGCCAGCAGCTTAAGGGCTCCCGGGGGGACCCTATACAATGAGCAGTTCTTC.

The chain is built from TRBV10-2 and TRBJ2-5; D gene ambiguous. Trimming pared 6 bases from V and 2 bases from J, leaving 7 bases between. Looked up from germline, CDR1 is WSHSY and CDR2 is SAAADI. The CDR3 totals 12 residues. This CDR3 reads CASRVGQETQYF. The CDR3 coding sequence is TGCGCCAGCAGGGTGGGTCAAGAGACCCAGTACTTC.

The rearrangement joins TRBV6-2 or TRBV6-3 to TRBJ2-2; 13 positions match TRBD2. There are 18 residues in the CDR3. V lost 7 bases, J lost 1 base, and 9 bases stayed unmatched. Germline V lookup: CDR1 MNHEY, CDR2 SVGEGT. The CDR3 loop is CASTLGTSGIENTGELFF. DNA of the CDR3: TGTGCCAGCACCCTAGGGACTAGCGGGATAGAGAACACCGGGGAGCTGTTTTTT.

This sequence joins TRBV5-6 and TRBJ2-3; D remains unclear. V lost 5 bases to trimming and J lost 4 bases, with 17 bases between them. The CDR3 has 15 amino acids. Germline lookup yields CDR1 SGHDT and CDR2 YYEEEE. The CDR3 spells CASSRKTGSADTQYF. The CDR3 nucleotides are TGTGCCAGCAGTCGAAAGACTGGCTCGGCAGATACGCAGTATTTT.